The 27 T cell receptor beta chains listed next were all sequenced from one sample in a study of blood T cells in healthy people across ages. Then a second PCR, running roughly 7 to 11 cycles, was carried out with a sample-barcoded 5' primer and a J-beta primer mix. TCRdb re-called the 5' RACE reads with MiXCR, one entry per CDR3 protein. Of hundreds of thousands of distinct CDR3 sequences listed, about 52% are singletons. The sequenced sample consisted of blood. The receptors come from a woman aged 55-75 years in good health.

This clonotype has only a few counts. The CDR3: CASTRGRDLSEQYF. Written as DNA, the CDR3 is TGTGCCAGCACCCGGGGACGGGACCTCAGCGAGCAGTACTTC. This rearrangement joins TRBV12-3 or TRBV12-4 to TRBJ2-7; D is tentatively TRBD1 or TRBD2 (5 bases each). V gave up 7 bases and J gave up 6 bases, with 19 bases separating them. The CDR3 loop spans 14 amino acids.

The rearrangement uses TRBV20-1 and TRBJ2-1; 11 positions agree with TRBD2. V lost 5 bases to trimming and J lost 7 bases; unmatched junction nucleotides: 10. The CDR3 is 15 residues long. Germline values: CDR1 DFQATT, CDR2 SNEGSKA (reference sequence). CDR3: CSASFSGRARNEQFF. CDR3 nucleotide sequence: TGCAGTGCTTCCTTTAGCGGGAGGGCTAGAAATGAGCAGTTCTTC.

This clonotype was recorded many times. The rearrangement joins TRBV6-2 or TRBV6-3 to TRBJ2-1, with 7 positions matching TRBD2. Germline CDR1 and CDR2: MNHEY and SVGEGT. There are 14 residues in the CDR3. V trimming: 8 bases; J trimming: 3 bases; junction bases outside the gene matches: 7. The CDR3 coding sequence is TGTGCCAGCCAAGCGGGGCAAAGCTACAATGAGCAGTTCTTC. Its translation: CASQAGQSYNEQFF.

Turning to this clonotype: Possible read error: a much larger clone is one base away. V usage is TRBV20-1 and J usage is TRBJ2-3; TRBD2 matches at 7 bases. Germline CDR1 and CDR2: DFQATT and SNEGSKA (reference sequence). V shed 1 base and J 5 bases; nucleotides not matched to a gene: 9. The CDR3 loop spans 15 amino acids. This chain's CDR3 is CSARGLREGEDTQYF. The CDR3 DNA reads as TGCAGTGCTAGAGGCCTTAGGGAGGGTGAAGATACGCAGTATTTT.

The V gene is TRBV29-1, the J gene TRBJ2-3; 8 bases match TRBD2. Unmatched junction bases numbered 9, after V lost 7 bases and J lost 0 bases. This CDR3 spans 15 amino acids. The germline gives CDR1 SQVTM, CDR2 ANQGSEA. This chain's CDR3 is CSGRTGGSSTDTQYF. Here the CDR3 DNA reads TGCAGCGGCCGGACGGGGGGGTCTAGCACAGATACGCAGTATTTT.

J is TRBJ1-2 and V is TRBV12-3 or TRBV12-4; 9 bases match TRBD1. V shed 8 bases and J 7 bases; nucleotides not matched to a gene: 11. There are 14 residues in the CDR3. For the CDR3, the DNA is TGTGCCAGCGGGGCGGGACAGGGAGTTAGTGGCTACACCTTC. Translated, it gives CASGAGQGVSGYTF.

The chain has TRBV20-1 and TRBJ2-5; D gene uncertain. This CDR3 is 14 amino acids long. Germline-derived CDR1 and CDR2 are DFQATT and SNEGSKA (reference sequence). V lost 1 base to trimming and J lost 0 bases, with 9 bases between them. This CDR3 reads CSARAVANQETQYF. In DNA form, the CDR3 reads TGCAGTGCTAGAGCAGTCGCGAACCAAGAGACCCAGTACTTC.

The V gene is TRBV9, the J gene TRBJ2-7, with TRBD2 matching 10 bases. Germline trimming cut 0 bases from V and 2 bases from J; bases unmatched to any gene: 2. The germline V gene has CDR1 SGDLS and CDR2 YYNGEE. The CDR3 consists of 15 residues. As DNA, the CDR3 is TGTGCCAGCAGCGTAGAACTAGCGGGGACCTACGAGCAGTACTTC. As protein: CASSVELAGTYEQYF.

This clonotype has a handful of counts. The chain joins TRBV29-1 to TRBJ2-5; D not resolved. The CDR3 has 10 amino acids. Germline V gives CDR1 SQVTM, CDR2 ANQGSEA. The germline V and J ends were trimmed by 2 bases and 5 bases, with 3 bases remaining between them. The CDR3 sequence is CSVELETQYF. In nucleotides, the CDR3 is TGCAGCGTTGAATTGGAGACCCAGTACTTC.

The J gene is TRBJ2-1, the V gene TRBV3-1; 13 bases align to TRBD2. Germline CDR1 LGHDT, CDR2 YNNKEL (reference sequence). This CDR3 contains 16 residues. J lost 4 bases, V lost 3 bases, and 3 bases had no gene match. CDR3 sequence (DNA): TGTGCCAGCAGCCAGAGGACTAGCGGGAGATACAATGAGCAGTTCTTC. This encodes CASSQRTSGRYNEQFF.

Remarks on this clonotype: This clone may be a read error of a much larger clone one base away. The chain links TRBV24-1 to TRBJ2-3; D is unresolved. The CDR3 runs 15 residues. Germline CDR1 KGHDR, CDR2 SFDVKD. V lost 7 bases and J 2 bases, leaving 15 bases between the germline ends. CDR3 loop: CATSPRGRHTDTQYF. The CDR3 nucleotides are TGTGCCACCAGCCCCCGAGGCCGACACACAGATACGCAGTATTTT.

The V gene is TRBV9, the J gene TRBJ2-1; D perhaps matches TRBD2 (6 bases). Trimming stripped 0 bases from V and 12 bases from J, with 16 bases between. The CDR3 consists of 14 residues. CDR1 SGDLS and CDR2 YYNGEE come from the germline V gene. The CDR3 reads CASSVEDTLARQFF. Here the CDR3 DNA reads TGTGCCAGCAGCGTAGAGGACACACTAGCACGGCAGTTCTTC. The variable domain in full, with the rest retrieved from reference TRBV9 and TRBJ2-1, is DSGVTQTPKHLITATGQRVTLRCSPRSGDLSVYWYQQSLDQGLQFLIQYYNGEERAKGNILERFSAQQFPDLHSELNLSSLELGDSALYFCASSVEDTLARQFFGPGTRLTVL.

This chain connects TRBV27 to TRBJ2-7; D may be TRBD2 (6 bases). The CDR3 has 14 amino acids. V lost 9 bases, J lost 4 bases, and 19 bases lay in between. Germline CDR1 reads MNHEY; CDR2 reads SMNVEV (reference sequence). The CDR3 DNA follows: TGTGCCAGGGGGCTAGCGTTAGATGGATACGAGCAGTACTTC. This encodes CARGLALDGYEQYF.

The chain couples TRBV20-1 to TRBJ2-7; 8 bases map to TRBD2. The length of the CDR3 is 15 residues. With V trimmed by 3 bases and J by 2 bases, 9 bases remained unmatched. From germline, CDR1 is DFQATT and CDR2 SNEGSKA (reference sequence). This CDR3 is CSARSPSGRTYEQYF. Here the CDR3 DNA reads TGCAGTGCTAGGTCCCCTAGCGGGCGCACCTACGAGCAGTACTTC.

This clonotype came up a few times. The chain employs TRBV9 and TRBJ2-1, with unresolved D. The CDR3 is made up of 16 amino acids. The germline V and J ends were trimmed by 0 bases and 9 bases, with 19 bases remaining between them. Germline-derived CDR1 and CDR2 are SGDLS and YYNGEE. DNA of the CDR3: TGTGCCAGCAGCGTAGAGGCTAGTCGCCATCCGGGTGAGCAGTTCTTC. This translates into CASSVEASRHPGEQFF.

The chain has TRBV20-1 and TRBJ2-3, with D perhaps TRBD2 (6 bases). The CDR3 is 15 amino acids. Germline V gene sequence: CDR1 DFQATT, CDR2 SNEGSKA (reference sequence). Trimming took off 0 bases at V and 7 bases at J, with 17 bases between the two ends. The CDR3 DNA sequence: TGCAGTGCTAGAGATCGGACTACTGGCAGCTATACGCAGTATTTT. Translated: CSARDRTTGSYTQYF.

The J gene is TRBJ2-1, the V gene TRBV20-1; 7 nucleotides match TRBD2. The CDR3 length is 15 residues. V lost 7 bases, J lost 0 bases, and 9 bases stayed unmatched. CDR1 is DFQATT, CDR2 SNEGSKA, per germline (reference sequence). The CDR3 loop reads CSGQPGRSSYNEQFF. Written as DNA, the CDR3 is TGCAGTGGGCAACCCGGGAGGAGCTCCTACAATGAGCAGTTCTTC.

J is TRBJ2-5 and V is TRBV18; D may be TRBD1 (6 bases). CDR3 size: 14 residues. Germline values: CDR1 KGHSH, CDR2 LQKENI. V shed 3 bases and J shed 1 base, with 9 bases lying between them. The CDR3 region is CASSPIQGQETQYF. The CDR3 coding sequence is TGTGCCAGCTCACCTATACAGGGCCAAGAGACCCAGTACTTC.

The gene calls are TRBV29-1 and TRBJ2-6; D unresolved. Germline V gene lookup returns CDR1 SQVTM and CDR2 ANQGSEA. Trimming removed 0 bases at V and 0 bases at J, with 15 bases between. This CDR3 is 18 amino acids long. The CDR3 DNA sequence: TGCAGCGTTGAAGATCGCCGGATTTTAAACTCTGGGGCCAACGTCCTGACTTTC. It encodes CSVEDRRILNSGANVLTF.

The chain uses TRBV5-1 and TRBJ2-1; D not certain. The CDR3 has 15 amino acids. Per germline, CDR1 SGHRS and CDR2 YFSETQ. The ends were cut back, 4 bases at V and 0 bases at J, with 11 bases in the middle. CDR3 in amino acids: CASSGASGSYNEQFF. As DNA, the CDR3 is TGCGCCAGCAGCGGAGCCTCGGGCTCCTACAATGAGCAGTTCTTC.

The chain uses TRBV29-1 and TRBJ2-5; D remains unclear. Looked up from germline, CDR1 is SQVTM and CDR2 is ANQGSEA. Trimming removed 7 bases from V and 2 bases from J, with 8 bases in between. The CDR3 runs to 11 residues. The CDR3 DNA is TGCAGCGCTCAAAGACAAGAGACCCAGTACTTC. Translation gives CSAQRQETQYF.

The V call is TRBV20-1, the J call TRBJ2-3, with D perhaps TRBD2 (6 bases). Trimming left V 6 bases short and J 4 bases short, with 14 bases between. The CDR3 totals 13 residues. CDR1 DFQATT and CDR2 SNEGSKA come from the germline V gene (reference sequence). DNA of the CDR3: TGCAGTGCCCCGGGAGCCCGTGCAGATACGCAGTATTTT. Its protein is CSAPGARADTQYF.

The chain recombines TRBV20-1 with TRBJ2-7, with 11 bases identical to TRBD1. Per germline, CDR1 DFQATT and CDR2 SNEGSKA (reference sequence). This CDR3 contains 14 residues. Trimming removed 5 bases from V and 6 bases from J; junction bases left unmatched: 9. The CDR3 spells CSAGRRTGGTEQYF. For the CDR3, the DNA is TGCAGTGCTGGCCGACGGACAGGGGGCACCGAGCAGTACTTC.

The chain is built from TRBV6-1 and TRBJ2-7, with 8 nucleotides matching TRBD2. The DNA end is a closer match to TRBJ2-5, so the J assignment may be wrong. CDR1 is MNHNS, CDR2 SASEGT, per germline. This CDR3 region has 14 residues. The CDR3 protein is CASSESAGGETQYF. The CDR3 bases are TGTGCCAGCAGTGAAAGTGCGGGAGGTGAGACCCAGTACTTC.

V gene TRBV24-1 combines with J gene TRBJ2-3, with TRBD2 as a possible D gene (5 bases). Germline values: CDR1 KGHDR, CDR2 SFDVKD. V was clipped by 1 base and J by 4 bases, with 11 bases between them. The CDR3 covers 15 residues. The CDR3 loop reads CATSDLAVGSDTQYF. CDR3 in DNA: TGTGCCACCAGTGATTTAGCGGTCGGATCAGATACGCAGTATTTT.

This chain connects TRBV7-2 to TRBJ2-7, with D possibly being TRBD2 (6 bases). The CDR3 runs 14 residues. V was cut by 3 bases and J by 6 bases, with 15 bases left in between. From germline, CDR1 is SGHTA and CDR2 FQGNSA. CDR3 amino acids: CASSFPGTVCEQYF. The CDR3 coding sequence is TGTGCCAGCAGCTTCCCCGGGACTGTCTGCGAGCAGTACTTC.

The chain combines TRBV3-1 with TRBJ2-2; weak D call: TRBD1 (5 bases). Deletions cut 5 bases from V and 2 bases from J, with 12 bases between. CDR1 is LGHDT, CDR2 YNNKEL, per germline (reference sequence). This CDR3 is built from 15 residues. The CDR3 spells CASSVEWTNTGELFF. The DNA for the CDR3 is TGTGCCAGCAGCGTGGAGTGGACAAACACCGGGGAGCTGTTTTTT.